The 7 T cell receptor beta chains in this list originate from one sample, sequenced in a study of human T cells and chemical hapten exposure. Using its own MiXCR run on the RACE reads, TCRdb lists one record per CDR3 protein. The sample yields tens of thousands of distinct CDR3 sequences, approximately 29% seen once. Time point of the sample: patch test 1, 2 weeks after DPC sensitization. The treatment here: therapeutic diphenylcyclopropenone sensitization with weekly scalp DPC. This material consisted of whole blood, taken in connection with sensitization to the hapten diphenylcyclopropenone (DPC). The receptors were sampled from a man in his forties with alopecia areata. Some clones in this sample may be carry-over from other donors' samples.

Only a few counts were recorded for this clonotype. The J gene is TRBJ2-1, the V gene TRBV4-2; TRBD2 aligns across 8 bases. Germline V gene data show CDR1 as LGHNA and CDR2 as YNFKEQ. V trimming: 1 base; J trimming: 5 bases; junction bases outside the gene matches: 4. The length of the CDR3 is 15 residues. CDR3 residues: CASSQGSGTDNEQFF. CDR3 DNA: TGTGCCAGCAGCCAAGGTAGCGGGACCGACAATGAGCAGTTCTTC.

This chain uses TRBV28 with TRBJ1-1; D gene ambiguous. Germline V CDR1 and CDR2: MDHEN, SYDVKM. Trimming took 5 bases from V and 3 from J, leaving 13 bases between them. This CDR3 contains 14 residues. The CDR3 DNA reads as TGTGCCAGCAGTCCAGGCCGTCCCGACACTGAAGCTTTCTTT. It translates to CASSPGRPDTEAFF.

This chain joins TRBV3-1 and TRBJ2-7, with 8 bases aligning to TRBD1. The germline V gene encodes CDR1 LGHDT and CDR2 YNNKEL (reference sequence). With V trimmed by 4 bases and J by 6 bases, 5 bases remained unmatched. This CDR3 spans 13 amino acids. The CDR3 DNA follows: TGTGCCAGCAGCCGTGGACAGGGCGGCGAGCAGTACTTC. It specifies CASSRGQGGEQYF.

CDR3 DNA sequence: TGCGCCAGCAGCGAAACGGAGGGGGGCGAGCAGTACTTC. Translation gives CASSETEGGEQYF. The V call is TRBV5-1, the J call TRBJ2-7; D could derive from TRBD1 or TRBD2 (6 bases each). The CDR3 covers 13 residues. V was clipped by 4 bases and J by 6 bases, with 14 bases between them. CDR1 and CDR2 (germline): SGHRS, YFSETQ.

This clonotype appeared a few times. This chain uses TRBV12-3 or TRBV12-4 with TRBJ2-3, with 11 bases identical to TRBD1. J was trimmed by 3 bases and V by 6 bases; bases with no gene match: 5. The CDR3 loop spans 15 amino acids. The CDR3 sequence: CASRKDRGRTDTQYF. The CDR3 coding sequence is TGTGCCAGCAGGAAGGACAGGGGGCGTACAGATACGCAGTATTTT.

The chain joins TRBV12-3 or TRBV12-4 to TRBJ2-1; D remains ambiguous. Trimming shortened V by 3 bases and J by 6 bases, and 3 bases separated the two germline ends. This CDR3 contains 11 residues. CDR3 coding DNA: TGTGCCAGCAGTTTTGGCAATGAGCAGTTCTTC. Its translation: CASSFGNEQFF.

The chain joins TRBV30 to TRBJ2-7; maybe TRBD1 (6 bases). V lost 0 bases and J lost 3, with 15 bases in between. This CDR3 has 15 residues. Germline CDR1 and CDR2: GTSNPN and SVGIG (reference sequence). The CDR3 sequence is CAWSVGQGSLYEQYF. The CDR3 DNA reads TGTGCCTGGAGTGTTGGGCAGGGGAGCCTCTACGAGCAGTACTTC.